Given below is one T cell receptor beta chain in context. The data were produced by immunoSEQ multiplex PCR, yet TCRdb's version contains in-frame clones alone and is incomplete. The top ten hold less than 25% of the sample, which has over 1,500 clones, about 70% seen once. The sample is drawn from a study of tissue T cells after allogeneic stem cell transplantation. V was clipped by 2 bases and J by 0 bases; unmatched bases: 6. The CDR3 contains 16 residues. Germline assignment: CDR1 SGHNT and CDR2 YENEEA. Source: tissue from the stomach, taken at autopsy. The TCR sequence derives from a female donor aged 60 or older with lung cancer. V gene TRBV11-3 combines with J gene TRBJ2-7, with TRBD1 matching 8 bases. In DNA form, the CDR3 reads TGTGCCAGCAGCTTACTCGACAGGGGTAGCTCCTACGAGCAGTACTTC. Protein sequence: CASSLLDRGSSYEQYF. The full variable domain, completed using reference TRBV11-3 and TRBJ2-7, is EAGVVQSPRYKIIEKKQPVAFWCNPISGHNTLYWYLQNLGQGPELLIRYENEEAVDDSQLPKDRFSAERLKGVDSTLKIQPAELGDSAVYLCASSLLDRGSSYEQYFGPGTRLTVT.